There are a few counts of the clone carrying this TCR delta chain. The TCRdb protein, from a much larger clone, departs from this DNA's translation at residue 16, likely by read error; the protein shown derives from the DNA. This record comes from a study of γδ T cells in repeated Plasmodium falciparum infection. Study-level information: The natural-infection arm compared Malian children under seasonal malaria with matched Australian children.

TCRdb redid the clone calls on the multiplex PCR reads with CATT. The table has 90,000 or so delta-chain clones, 0.75% to 1% seen once. This TCR was sampled from a pool of human donors (malaria-infected and uninfected, not separated). Sequenced input: gamma-delta T cells from blood.

This chain's CDR3 is CASFGPDSTGGRFYTGKLIF. The CDR3 region has the DNA TGTGCCTCCTTTGGTCCCGATAGTACTGGGGGGAGATTCTACACCGGTAAACTCATCTTT. This chain joins TRDV3 and TRDJ1; 8 bases map to TRDD3. This CDR3 is 20 amino acids long. CDR1 is TVYSNPD and CDR2 is GDNSRS in the germline V gene (reference sequence). Based on the CDR3 plus reference TRDV3 and TRDJ1, the full variable domain is CDKVTQSSPDQTVASGSEVVLLCTYDTVYSNPDLFWYRIRPDYSFQFVFYGDNSRSEGADFTQGRFSVKHILTQKAFHLVISPVRTEDSATYYCASFGPDSTGGRFYTGKLIFGKGTRVTVEP.